These 18 T cell receptor beta chains came from one sample sequenced in a study of blood T cell repertoires in COVID-19. The data were produced by immunoSEQ multiplex PCR, yet TCRdb's version contains in-frame clones alone and is incomplete. This table has under 70,000 clones, more than 60% appearing once. Sequencing was performed on peripheral blood. These receptors all come from a woman aged 80 or over with active or convalescent COVID-19.

This rearrangement joins TRBV11-2 to TRBJ1-3; D gene unclear. CDR1 and CDR2 from the germline V gene are SGHAT and FQNNGV. Trimming took off 1 base at V and 2 bases at J, with 9 bases between the two ends. CDR3 size: 15 residues. As DNA, the CDR3 is TGTGCCAGCAGCTTAGGTTCGGGGACTGGAAACACCATATATTTT. Translation gives CASSLGSGTGNTIYF.

The rearrangement joins TRBV24-1 to TRBJ1-1; D is unresolved. Germline V lookup: CDR1 KGHDR, CDR2 SFDVKD. This CDR3 has 15 residues. V was pared by 2 bases and J by 2 bases, with 11 bases between. CDR3 bases: TGTGCCACCAGTGATTCATCTAGGCTCAACACTGAAGCTTTCTTT. Translated, it gives CATSDSSRLNTEAFF.

V and J are TRBV5-1 and TRBJ2-3, with no clear D. This CDR3 contains 13 residues. V shed 4 bases and J shed 0 bases, with 6 bases lying between them. Germline-derived CDR1 and CDR2 are SGHRS and YFSETQ. The CDR3 DNA is TGCGCCAGCAGCCTAGACAGCACAGATACGCAGTATTTT. Its translation: CASSLDSTDTQYF.

A few counts support this clone. This chain uses TRBV7-9 with TRBJ1-2; 12 positions match TRBD1. Looked up from germline, CDR1 is SEHNR and CDR2 is FQNEAQ (reference sequence). The junction had 2 bases not matched to a gene; V was cut back by 5 bases and J by 1 base. The CDR3 extends over 15 amino acids. The CDR3 region has the DNA TGTGCCAGCAGCCGGGACAGGGGGCTTAACTATGGCTACACCTTC. Translated, it gives CASSRDRGLNYGYTF.

V is TRBV7-9 and J is TRBJ1-1, with 8 bases matching TRBD1. Per the germline V gene, CDR1 is SEHNR and CDR2 is FQNEAQ (reference sequence). Trimming at V came to 3 bases and at J to 9 bases, leaving 6 bases not matched to a gene. The CDR3 loop spans 13 amino acids. The CDR3 loop is CASSFETGVKAFF. The DNA for the CDR3 is TGTGCCAGCAGCTTCGAGACAGGGGTAAAAGCTTTCTTT.

The chain recombines TRBV7-3 with TRBJ1-2; D perhaps matches TRBD1 (6 bases). The germline CDR1 and CDR2 sequences are SGHTA and FQGTGA. V was cut by 5 bases and J by 4 bases, with 11 bases left in between. The CDR3 has 13 amino acids. The CDR3 bases are TGTGCCAGCAGCGGACAGCCCGGCTATGGCTACACCTTC. This gives the protein CASSGQPGYGYTF.

The sample holds one count of this clone. The chain is built from TRBV6-5 and TRBJ1-2; 9 positions agree with TRBD1. V was clipped by 5 bases and J by 3 bases; unmatched bases: 7. The CDR3 spans 15 residues. Germline V CDR1 and CDR2: MNHEY, SVGAGI. CDR3 region: CASSQRTGADYGYTF. As DNA, the CDR3 is TGTGCCAGCAGTCAACGGACAGGGGCGGACTATGGCTACACCTTC.

This clone was picked up a small number of times. The V and J genes are TRBV7-2 and TRBJ2-1; 9 bases match TRBD2. The CDR3 totals 15 residues. The V segment lost 2 bases and the J segment 8 bases; nucleotides outside the gene matches: 7. Looked up from germline, CDR1 is SGHTA and CDR2 is FQGNSA. In DNA form, the CDR3 reads TGTGCCAGCAGCTTATGGCCTAGCGGGGCCGATGAGCAGTTCTTC. Encoded protein: CASSLWPSGADEQFF. The full variable domain, completed using reference TRBV7-2 and TRBJ2-1, is GAGVSQSPSNKVTEKGKDVELRCDPISGHTALYWYRQSLGQGLEFLIYFQGNSAPDKSGLPSDRFSAERTGGSVSTLTIQRTQQEDSAVYLCASSLWPSGADEQFFGPGTRLTVL.

This clone was detected only once. CDR3 nucleotide sequence: TGTGCCAGTACTCACTCTAGGGGACACTATAATGAAAAACTGTTTTTT. Its protein product is CASTHSRGHYNEKLFF. The rearrangement uses TRBV19 and TRBJ1-4; TRBD1 is a possible D gene (6 bases). Trimming removed 7 bases from V and 4 bases from J, with 19 bases in between. Germline CDR1 and CDR2: LNHDA and SQIVND (reference sequence). There are 16 residues in the CDR3.

The chain uses TRBV10-3 and TRBJ1-3; the match to TRBD1 covers 7 bases. Germline-derived CDR1 and CDR2 are ENHRY and SYGVKD. The CDR3 contains 15 residues. V trimming: 4 bases; J trimming: 4 bases; junction bases outside the gene matches: 7. The CDR3 DNA sequence: TGTGCCATCAGTGGACAACAGGGGACGGGAAACACCATATATTTT. Its translation is CAISGQQGTGNTIYF.

This rearrangement joins TRBV19 to TRBJ2-2; 9 bases line up with TRBD1. In germline, CDR1 is LNHDA, CDR2 SQIVND (reference sequence). The CDR3 is 14 amino acids. J lost 3 bases, V lost 7 bases, and 3 bases had no gene match. The CDR3 protein is CASMRDRDTGELFF. The CDR3 DNA is TGTGCCAGTATGAGGGACAGGGACACCGGGGAGCTGTTTTTT.

The CDR3 region is CASSDSQGRDRVLGSPLHF. In DNA, the CDR3 is TGTGCCAGCAGTGATAGTCAGGGGAGGGACAGGGTTTTAGGTTCACCCCTCCACTTT. The rearrangement links TRBV6-1 to TRBJ1-6; 9 positions match TRBD1. The germline V gene has CDR1 MNHNS and CDR2 SASEGT. There are 19 residues in the CDR3. Trimming cost V 3 bases and J 9 bases; bases outside gene matches: 18.

V gene TRBV5-8 combines with J gene TRBJ2-5; D possibly corresponds to TRBD2 (5 bases). CDR3 length: 15 amino acids. Germline CDR1 SGHTS, CDR2 YDEGEE. V lost 4 bases to trimming and J lost 3 bases, with 16 bases between them. The CDR3 nucleotides read TGTGCCAGCAGCGCGGGTAGTGGGGTGAAAGAGACCCAGTACTTC. Its protein product is CASSAGSGVKETQYF.

The J gene is TRBJ1-1, the V gene TRBV5-1; D is undetermined. Between the trimmed V and J ends, which lost 0 bases and 4 bases, there was a span of 10 bases. The germline gives CDR1 SGHRS, CDR2 YFSETQ. The CDR3 runs 14 residues. The CDR3 nucleotides read TGCGCCAGCAGCTTGGACGGCGCAGGCACTGAAGCTTTCTTT. Amino acid sequence: CASSLDGAGTEAFF.

The chain combines TRBV30 with TRBJ2-1; 8 nucleotides match TRBD2. The germline V gene has CDR1 GTSNPN and CDR2 SVGIG (reference sequence). V trimming: 3 bases; J trimming: 2 bases; junction bases outside the gene matches: 15. The CDR3 totals 18 residues. CDR3 protein: CAWSGTRLTWAAYNEQFF. Here the CDR3 DNA reads TGTGCCTGGAGCGGGACTAGACTCACGTGGGCGGCCTACAATGAGCAGTTCTTC. The whole variable domain, remainder taken from reference TRBV30 and TRBJ2-1, is SQTIHQWPATLVQPVGSPLSLECTVEGTSNPNLYWYRQAAGRGLQLLFYSVGIGQISSEVPQNLSASRPQDRQFILSSKKLLLSDSGFYLCAWSGTRLTWAAYNEQFFGPGTRLTVL.

The chain recombines TRBV25-1 with TRBJ2-2, with TRBD2 identical over 8 bases. Per germline, CDR1 MGHDK and CDR2 SYGVNS. The CDR3 is 17 residues long. V lost 1 base and J lost 4; bases outside the gene matches: 8. The CDR3 region has the DNA TGTGCCAGCAGTGAATCGAGTGGCGGGGGGATCACCGGGGAGCTGTTTTTT. It yields the protein CASSESSGGGITGELFF.

The chain couples TRBV7-9 to TRBJ1-2, with unresolved D. Looked up from germline, CDR1 is SEHNR and CDR2 is FQNEAQ (reference sequence). Trimming left V 2 bases short and J 3 bases short, with 7 bases between. The CDR3 spans 13 residues. The CDR3 reads CASSLLRDYGYTF. The CDR3 DNA reads as TGTGCCAGCAGCTTACTTCGTGACTATGGCTACACCTTC.

The chain is built from TRBV27 and TRBJ1-2, with TRBD1 matching 8 bases. The CDR3 covers 13 residues. V gave up 6 bases and J gave up 7 bases; unmatched junction bases: 7. Germline assignment: CDR1 MNHEY and CDR2 SMNVEV (reference sequence). The DNA for the CDR3 is TGTGCCAGCAGCACCGGACAGGGTGGTGGCTACACCTTC. It yields the protein CASSTGQGGGYTF.